Listed here is a single T cell receptor beta chain. The source of the sample is a study of response to subunit inactivated influenza vaccine. CDR1 and CDR2 from the germline V gene are MDHEN and SYDVKM. The CDR3 runs 15 residues. J lost 1 base, V lost 8 bases, and 10 bases had no gene match. MiXCR, applied by TCRdb to the RT-PCR reads, yields one record per CDR3 protein. This repertoire shows a few hundred thousand distinct CDR3 sequences, approximately 14% found once; its top ten account for around 10%. This clonotype was obtained from a man aged 50-59 years who received an inactivated influenza vaccine. The starting material was PBMCs from blood, obtained 11 to 12 days after vaccination. The chain joins TRBV28 to TRBJ2-7; 8 nucleotides agree with TRBD2. The CDR3 is CASAEGLGNSYEQYF. CDR3 DNA: TGTGCCAGCGCCGAGGGACTAGGAAATTCCTACGAGCAGTACTTC. The full variable domain, rest sourced from reference TRBV28 and TRBJ2-7, is DVKVTQSSRYLVKRTGEKVFLECVQDMDHENMFWYRQDPGLGLRLIYFSYDVKMKEKGDIPEGYSVSREKKERFSLILESASTNQTSMYLCASAEGLGNSYEQYFGPGTRLTVT.